The rows below give T cell receptor beta chains drawn from one sample of a study of OX40 agonist ivuxolimab in advanced cancers. Profiling relied on immunoSEQ multiplex PCR, and the TCRdb table lists in-frame clones only, not all of them. The sample contains 65,000 to 80,000 clones, approximately 88% of which appear only once. Sequenced material: CD4+ or CD8+ T cells sorted from blood, taken in a trial of the OX40 agonist ivuxolimab. These receptors originate from an adult with an advanced solid tumor such as melanoma, head and neck, liver or kidney cancer. The CDR3 runs from the conserved cysteine through the conserved F or W. D genes are given only for firm matches. Size is stated for part of the rows, as once, few or many counts, or as a class when the clone is expanded.

size: .
D: TRBD1
V: TRBV7-8
J: TRBJ1-5
CDR3: CASSPRGQGIRQPQHF
DNA: TGTGCCAGCAGCCCCAGGGGACAGGGGATCAGACAGCCCCAGCATTTT

size: .
D: TRBD1
V: TRBV6-7
J: TRBJ2-7
CDR3: CASSYSTYGTGGSEQYF
DNA: TGTGCCAGCAGTTACTCGACCTACGGGACAGGGGGCAGCGAGCAGTACTTC

size: few
D: .
V: TRBV7-6
J: TRBJ1-4
CDR3: CASSLSGTNEKLFF
DNA: TGTGCCAGCAGCTTGTCAGGGACTAATGAAAAACTGTTTTTT

size: .
D: .
V: TRBV28
J: TRBJ2-5
CDR3: CASSLPGESRTAPQETQYF
DNA: TGTGCCAGCAGTTTACCCGGAGAGTCAAGGACAGCGCCCCAAGAGACCCAGTACTTC

size: once
D: .
V: TRBV6-6
J: TRBJ1-1
CDR3: CATSVTGIGAFF
DNA: TGTGCCACCTCAGTTACCGGGATCGGAGCTTTCTTT

size: .
D: .
V: TRBV19
J: TRBJ1-5
CDR3: CASNEGQANQPQHF
DNA: TGTGCCAGTAACGAGGGACAAGCAAATCAGCCCCAGCATTTT

size: .
D: .
V: TRBV7-2
J: TRBJ2-5
CDR3: CASSPQGETQYF
DNA: TGTGCCAGCAGCCCCCAGGGTGAGACCCAGTACTTC

size: .
D: TRBD1
V: TRBV14
J: TRBJ2-7
CDR3: CASSQSFRDRVESSYEQYF
DNA: TGTGCCAGCAGCCAAAGTTTCCGGGACAGGGTTGAGAGCTCCTACGAGCAGTACTTC

size: once
D: TRBD2
V: TRBV4-2
J: TRBJ2-2
CDR3: CASSQDLLAGGLTGELFF
DNA: TGTGCCAGCAGCCAAGATCTATTAGCGGGGGGGCTCACCGGGGAGCTGTTTTTT

size: once
D: .
V: TRBV28
J: TRBJ1-1
CDR3: CASRAGPLNTEAFF
DNA: TGTGCCAGCAGGGCAGGCCCCTTGAACACTGAAGCTTTCTTT

size: .
D: .
V: TRBV7-3
J: TRBJ2-7
CDR3: CASSLKDGGSLPYEQYF
DNA: TGTGCCAGCAGCTTAAAGGATGGAGGTTCGCTTCCCTACGAGCAGTACTTC

size: few
D: .
V: TRBV7-2
J: TRBJ1-1
CDR3: CASSLERNTEAFF
DNA: TGTGCCAGCAGCTTAGAAAGGAACACTGAAGCTTTCTTT

size: .
D: .
V: TRBV2
J: TRBJ1-2
CDR3: CASSGSGPYGYTF
DNA: TGTGCCAGCAGTGGGTCTGGCCCCTATGGCTACACCTTC

size: .
D: .
V: TRBV7-6
J: TRBJ2-3
CDR3: CASSHTTQDTQYF
DNA: TGTGCCAGCAGCCACACGACCCAAGATACGCAGTATTTT

size: .
D: TRBD2
V: TRBV10-3
J: TRBJ2-1
CDR3: CAIKAGTSGSREQFF
DNA: TGTGCCATCAAAGCGGGGACTAGCGGGAGTCGCGAGCAGTTCTTC

size: .
D: .
V: TRBV6-1
J: TRBJ2-5
CDR3: CASRLAQETQYF
DNA: TGTGCCAGCAGACTTGCCCAAGAGACCCAGTACTTC

size: once
D: TRBD2
V: TRBV9
J: TRBJ2-1
CDR3: CASSVVVGGPGNEQFF
DNA: TGTGCCAGCAGCGTAGTGGTGGGAGGGCCCGGCAATGAGCAGTTCTTC

size: .
D: .
V: TRBV5-1
J: TRBJ2-6
CDR3: CASSPRGGSSGANVLTF
DNA: TGCGCCAGCAGCCCGAGAGGGGGGAGCTCTGGGGCCAACGTCCTGACTTTC

size: .
D: TRBD1
V: TRBV5-4
J: TRBJ2-7
CDR3: CASSQTGNSYEQYF
DNA: TGTGCCAGCAGCCAGACAGGGAATTCCTACGAGCAGTACTTC

size: .
D: .
V: TRBV5-1
J: TRBJ1-6
CDR3: CASSLQSSYNSPLHF
DNA: TGCGCCAGCAGCTTACAGAGCTCCTATAATTCACCCCTCCACTTT

size: .
D: .
V: TRBV7-9
J: TRBJ2-7
CDR3: CASSLVSSTYEQYF
DNA: TGTGCCAGCAGCTTAGTGTCCTCCACCTACGAGCAGTACTTC

size: once
D: TRBD1
V: TRBV4-1
J: TRBJ1-4
CDR3: CASSQDRVGTGAGEKLFF
DNA: TGCGCCAGCAGCCAAGATCGAGTCGGGACAGGGGCGGGTGAAAAACTGTTTTTT

size: .
D: TRBD2
V: TRBV9
J: TRBJ2-1
CDR3: CASSVGGGGIGEQFF
DNA: TGTGCCAGCAGCGTAGGCGGGGGGGGAATAGGTGAGCAGTTCTTC

size: .
D: .
V: TRBV19
J: TRBJ1-5
CDR3: CASSDGGQGGRNQPQHF
DNA: TGTGCCAGTAGTGATGGAGGGCAGGGAGGTCGCAATCAGCCCCAGCATTTT

size: .
D: TRBD1
V: TRBV5-6
J: TRBJ2-4
CDR3: CASSWGQGDIQYF
DNA: TGTGCCAGCAGCTGGGGACAGGGAGACATTCAGTACTTC

size: .
D: TRBD2
V: TRBV7-2
J: TRBJ2-6
CDR3: CASSPHLAGGFSGANVLTF
DNA: TGTGCCAGCAGCCCACATCTAGCGGGGGGTTTTTCTGGGGCCAACGTCCTGACTTTC

size: .
D: .
V: TRBV6-6
J: TRBJ2-7
CDR3: CASSSGTSYEQYF
DNA: TGTGCCAGCAGTTCGGGGACCTCCTACGAGCAGTACTTC

size: .
D: .
V: TRBV7-9
J: TRBJ2-2
CDR3: CASSLGRPNTGELFF
DNA: TGTGCCAGCAGCTTAGGACGGCCGAACACCGGGGAGCTGTTTTTT

size: .
D: TRBD1
V: TRBV4-2
J: TRBJ1-2
CDR3: CASSPTGDYGYTF
DNA: TGTGCCAGCAGCCCGACAGGGGATTATGGCTACACCTTC

size: .
D: .
V: TRBV19
J: TRBJ2-3
CDR3: CASSSGDTQYF
DNA: TGTGCCAGTAGTAGCGGGGATACGCAGTATTTT

size: .
D: TRBD2
V: TRBV7-7
J: TRBJ2-2
CDR3: CASSTRLAGEGGELFF
DNA: TGTGCCAGCAGCACCCGACTAGCGGGAGAGGGCGGGGAGCTGTTTTTT

size: .
D: TRBD2
V: TRBV7-2
J: TRBJ2-3
CDR3: CASSLELAGSTDTQYF
DNA: TGTGCCAGCAGCTTAGAGCTAGCGGGTAGCACAGATACGCAGTATTTT

size: .
D: .
V: TRBV5-1
J: TRBJ2-5
CDR3: CASSLPSRQETQYF
DNA: TGCGCCAGCAGCTTGCCGTCCAGGCAAGAGACCCAGTACTTC

size: .
D: TRBD1
V: TRBV15
J: TRBJ1-2
CDR3: CATSRDRGRYGYTF
DNA: TGTGCCACCAGCAGGGACAGGGGACGCTATGGCTACACCTTC

size: .
D: .
V: TRBV19
J: TRBJ2-7
CDR3: CASSTSGGGAYEQYF
DNA: TGTGCCAGTAGTACCTCGGGCGGAGGGGCCTACGAGCAGTACTTC

size: .
D: .
V: TRBV7-8
J: TRBJ2-2
CDR3: CASSRRDTNTGELFF
DNA: TGTGCCAGCAGCCGCCGGGACACGAACACCGGGGAGCTGTTTTTT

size: .
D: TRBD1
V: TRBV28
J: TRBJ2-7
CDR3: CASSLTGGTYEQYF
DNA: TGTGCCAGCAGTTTGACAGGGGGTACCTACGAGCAGTACTTC

size: .
D: .
V: TRBV9
J: TRBJ2-3
CDR3: CASSATSTDTQYF
DNA: TGTGCCAGCAGCGCTACTAGCACAGATACGCAGTATTTT

size: .
D: .
V: TRBV11-2
J: TRBJ2-5
CDR3: CASSFRLGVETQYF
DNA: TGTGCCAGCAGCTTTAGACTGGGGGTTGAGACCCAGTACTTC

size: .
D: .
V: TRBV27
J: TRBJ2-5
CDR3: CASSGFGLSQETQYF
DNA: TGTGCCAGCAGTGGGTTTGGACTCAGCCAAGAGACCCAGTACTTC

size: .
D: .
V: TRBV28
J: TRBJ2-4
CDR3: CASSRLLGLRIQYF
DNA: TGTGCCAGCAGTCGCCTACTAGGTCTTCGGATTCAGTACTTC

size: .
D: .
V: TRBV5-1
J: TRBJ2-5
CDR3: CASSPDRPETQYF
DNA: TGCGCCAGCAGCCCGGACAGACCAGAGACCCAGTACTTC

size: .
D: .
V: TRBV19
J: TRBJ2-7
CDR3: CASSKWQRTYEQYF
DNA: TGTGCCAGTAGTAAATGGCAGCGTACCTACGAGCAGTACTTC

size: .
D: .
V: TRBV7-9
J: TRBJ2-7
CDR3: CASSPTIYEQYF
DNA: TGTGCCAGCAGCCCAACAATCTACGAGCAGTACTTC

size: .
D: TRBD1
V: TRBV7-2
J: TRBJ2-1
CDR3: CASSLWNRGFFF
DNA: TGTGCCAGCAGCTTGTGGAACAGGGGTTTCTTCTTC

size: .
D: .
V: TRBV9
J: TRBJ2-7
CDR3: CASSVEDRGKQYF
DNA: TGTGCCAGCAGCGTAGAAGATCGGGGGAAGCAGTACTTC

size: .
D: .
V: TRBV4-1
J: TRBJ2-7
CDR3: CASSQVFSGGEQYF
DNA: TGCGCCAGCAGCCAAGTATTCAGCGGTGGCGAGCAGTACTTC

size: .
D: TRBD1
V: TRBV6-5
J: TRBJ2-7
CDR3: CASRRQGEYEQYF
DNA: TGTGCCAGCAGAAGACAGGGTGAATACGAGCAGTACTTC

size: .
D: TRBD2
V: TRBV7-9
J: TRBJ2-7
CDR3: CASSSSGTSGTYEQYF
DNA: TGTGCCAGCAGCTCCTCGGGGACTAGCGGGACCTACGAGCAGTACTTC